The TCR beta chain described here comes from a study of shared clonotypes between healthy human individuals. Authors' processing steps: Without quality scores, immunoSEQ junctional reads could not be filtered like full-length reads. Produced via immunoSEQ multiplex PCR; TCRdb's table is partial and in-frame only. D and trimming were read from the DNA, whereas the V and J calls and clone size are those reported in that table. The sample holds about 2,200,000 clones, about 92% seen once. Naive CD8 cells comprised CD45RO-negative, CCR7-positively selected cells, excluding terminally differentiated effector memory CD45RA+ cells. The V gene lost 3 bases and the J gene lost 0 bases, with 12 bases spanning the gap. CDR1 and CDR2 (germline): ENHRY, SYGVKD. The CDR3 runs to 16 residues.

Sequencing input: naive CD8+ T cells from PBMCs. The chain joins TRBV10-3 to TRBJ2-4; possibly TRBD1 for D (5 bases). The TCR sequence derives from a man aged 18 to 29 in good health. Some clones in this sample may be carry-over from other donors' samples. The CDR3: CAISDTPGKAKNIQYF. The CDR3 nucleotides are TGTGCCATCAGTGATACCCCAGGGAAAGCCAAAAACATTCAGTACTTC.